This T cell receptor (beta chain) was sequenced during a study of Tregs in tolerant kidney transplant recipients (dated by TCRdb to about 2019). In the study overall: The study applied TCRbeta sequencing to find donor-specific regulatory T cells before combined kidney and bone marrow transplantation and then followed those same cells after transplant.

Broad study findings and their caveats: The study was limited by small patient numbers, and the findings need validation in larger populations and under other immunosuppression protocols. The most biologically relevant and donor-specific TCRbeta repertoire appeared to be identified by expanding Tregs with activated donor B cells. Donor-specific Treg expansion was found to exceed global Treg expansion in tolerant patients, suggesting antigen-driven rather than nonspecific expansion. Biological reproducibility was not examined directly, but technical replication error appeared to be minimal. For some patients the PCR primers changed over time, which made it impossible to compare the samples from those patients at the nucleotide level.

On this clone: Its binding antigen is unknown. The read ends 3 residues shy of where the CDR3 ends; the end is completed using the germline J gene.

For TCRbeta CDR3 sequencing, genomic DNA from the sorted cells was extracted using the QIAGEN DNeasy Blood and Tissue Kit. High-throughput TCRbeta CDR3 sequencing, which included PCR amplification with bias correction and internal controls, was done commercially through immunoSEQ. For the original study's pipeline: Unique productive TCRbeta sequences were defined by CDR3 nucleotide sequence when primers matched and otherwise by CDR3 amino acid sequence together with Vbeta and Jbeta genes. To correct sorting error, sequences shared between sorted populations at a frequency ratio of 2:1 or less were removed; the rest were assigned to the higher population. A sequence counted as donor-reactive if, in CFSE-low cells, the sequence had a frequency of at least 0.01% and was expanded at least 5-fold compared with unstimulated cells. Repertoire divergence was quantified by Jensen-Shannon divergence calculated from the top 100 TCRbeta sequences ranked by frequency. For any sample with multiple sequencing runs, sorting error was corrected in each run separately before the runs were pooled. TCRdb mirrors the immuneACCESS table, restricted to in-frame sequences. Some clones are absent from its copies; in checked studies, under half trace to an unresolved V gene, and the reason for the others is unknown. V and J calls plus clone size are reproduced from that table; the DNA served to infer D and trimming. The data table for this sample lists more than 11,000 clones. Jointly, the top ten make up roughly a quarter of the sample.

The meaning of the sample's time point label: 6 months after combined kidney and bone marrow transplant. The transplants used related donors along with nonmyeloablative bone marrow transplantation, and in the human trials mixed chimerism was transient. Unstimulated Tregs (CD4+CD25+CD127-), CD4+ non-Tregs (CD4+CD25-), CD4 and CD8 cells were FACS-sorted from thawed PBMCs. The patients were a few recipients of combined kidney and bone marrow transplants from the ITN036ST trial, and samples were available only from these trial subjects. Healthy control blood was processed to PBMCs with a Ficoll density gradient and then cryopreserved, whereas patient PBMCs were collected both before and after transplant. V sheds 0 bases and J sheds 1 base, leaving 6 bases between their ends. The CDR3 goes from the cysteine to the phenylalanine over 14 residues. Of the CDR3's DNA, 33 bases were read; they are in frame from base 1. The germline V gene provides CDR1 MNHEY and CDR2 SVGEGT.

The chain joins TRBV6-2 or TRBV6-3 to TRBJ1-1; TRBD1 is a possible D gene, resting on 5 matching bases. This clonotype originated in a human patient who received a combined kidney and bone marrow transplant. Following a transplant, some T cells may be graft donor cells, not patient cells. The starting material was CD8+ T cells from blood (PBMCs), obtained 6 months after the transplant. The part of the CDR3 DNA that was read is TGTGCCAGCAGTTACTCCAGGGAGAACACTGAA. The translation is CASSYSRENTE. The CDR3 in full is CASSYSRENTEAFF.